One sample yielded the 21 T cell receptor beta chains listed below, sequenced in a study of control samples from healthy donors and cancer patients. Only in-frame clones appear in the TCRdb table, and some are missing; sequencing was by immunoSEQ multiplex PCR. The sample carries just over 150,000 clones, approximately 96% recorded once. The sample taken for sequencing was blood. These receptor sequences come from a woman between 35 and 50 years old in good health.

V gene TRBV19 combines with J gene TRBJ1-1; D uncertain. Looked up from germline, CDR1 is LNHDA and CDR2 is SQIVND (reference sequence). This CDR3 spans 14 amino acids. V lost 6 bases, J lost 1 base, and 12 bases lay in between. CDR3 protein: CASSLLGGNTEAFF. The CDR3 DNA reads as TGTGCCAGTAGCCTCCTTGGAGGGAACACTGAAGCTTTCTTT.

The V call is TRBV12-3 or TRBV12-4, the J call TRBJ1-6; D unresolved. The CDR3 sequence is 11 residues long. The V end lost 1 base, the J end lost 11 bases, and 3 bases lay between the germline ends. CDR3 DNA sequence: TGTGCCAGCAGTTTAGGTCCACCCCTCCACTTT. Protein: CASSLGPPLHF.

CDR3 amino acids: CASTRPGQVYNEQFF. CDR3 coding DNA: TGTGCCAGCACTCGACCGGGACAGGTCTACAATGAGCAGTTCTTC. V usage is TRBV6-5 and J usage is TRBJ2-1; 8 positions agree with TRBD1. Looked up from germline, CDR1 is MNHEY and CDR2 is SVGAGI. The CDR3 is 15 amino acids. Trimming cost V 7 bases and J 3 bases; bases outside gene matches: 8.

The rearrangement links TRBV4-3 to TRBJ1-4, with D possibly matching TRBD1 (5 bases). CDR3 length: 16 amino acids. The germline V gene encodes CDR1 LGHNA and CDR2 YSLEER. V lost 0 bases and J lost 3, with 11 bases in between. CDR3 sequence: CASSQDPGLSNEKLFF. The CDR3 DNA is TGCGCCAGCAGCCAAGATCCGGGACTTTCTAATGAAAAACTGTTTTTT.

The chain is built from TRBV11-2 and TRBJ1-3; 7 nucleotides match TRBD1. Trimming removed 6 bases from V and 1 base from J; junction bases left unmatched: 12. Germline V CDR1 and CDR2: SGHAT, FQNNGV. This CDR3 region has 17 residues. The CDR3 region has the DNA TGTGCCAGCAGTCCTCTTACTACAGGGGCTTCTGGAAACACCATATATTTT. This encodes CASSPLTTGASGNTIYF. Supplemented by reference TRBV11-2 and TRBJ1-3, the full variable domain reads EAGVAQSPRYKIIEKRQSVAFWCNPISGHATLYWYQQILGQGPKLLIQFQNNGVVDDSQLPKDRFSAERLKGVDSTLKIQPAKLEDSAVYLCASSPLTTGASGNTIYFGEGSWLTVV.

The chain joins TRBV13 to TRBJ1-1, with 8 positions matching TRBD1. Trimming removed 0 bases from V and 1 base from J; junction bases left unmatched: 4. This CDR3 spans 16 amino acids. CDR1 and CDR2 from the germline V gene are PRHDT and FYEKMQ (reference sequence). As DNA, the CDR3 is TGTGCCAGCAGCTTAGGAGACAGGGGAGAGAACACTGAAGCTTTCTTT. This encodes CASSLGDRGENTEAFF.

This chain uses TRBV11-1 with TRBJ2-1; 12 bases are shared with TRBD2. The CDR3 covers 14 residues. Germline CDR1 is SGHAT and CDR2 is FQDESV (reference sequence). V lost 5 bases and J lost 7; bases outside the gene matches: 3. Written as DNA, the CDR3 is TGTGCCAGCAGCGGACTAGCGGGGAGAAATGAGCAGTTCTTC. It is translated as CASSGLAGRNEQFF.

The gene calls are TRBV4-2 and TRBJ1-2; D remains ambiguous. The CDR3 is 14 amino acids. With 1 base removed from V and 6 bases from J, the gap between germline ends came to 12 bases. Germline V gives CDR1 LGHNA, CDR2 YNFKEQ. CDR3 coding DNA: TGTGCCAGCAGCCAAGGCCGCACGACCCATGGCTACACCTTC. This sequence encodes CASSQGRTTHGYTF.

The CDR3 DNA is TGTGCCACCGGTCTAGCGGGAGTAAATGAGCAGTTCTTC. Amino acids: CATGLAGVNEQFF. V and J are TRBV24-1 and TRBJ2-1; TRBD2 aligns across 10 bases. After removal of 9 bases from V and 7 bases from J, the junction contained 5 bases not matched to a gene. This CDR3 has 13 amino acids. The germline V gene encodes CDR1 KGHDR and CDR2 SFDVKD.

This chain joins TRBV7-9 and TRBJ1-2, with a weak D call TRBD1 (6 bases). The germline gives CDR1 SEHNR, CDR2 FQNEAQ (reference sequence). V shed 1 base and J shed 8 bases, with 11 bases lying between them. CDR3 length equals 13 residues. DNA for the CDR3: TGTGCCAGCAGCTTAGATCCAGGGGAAGGCTACACCTTC. Amino acid sequence: CASSLDPGEGYTF. The full variable domain, with the rest looked up from reference TRBV7-9 and TRBJ1-2, is DTGVSQNPRHKITKRGQNVTFRCDPISEHNRLYWYRQTLGQGPEFLTYFQNEAQLEKSRLLSDRFSAERPKGSFSTLEIQRTEQGDSAMYLCASSLDPGEGYTFGSGTRLTVV.

V and J are TRBV6-4 and TRBJ2-2; 9 bases line up with TRBD2. Germline V gives CDR1 MRHNA, CDR2 SNTAGT. The CDR3 covers 17 residues. J gave up 5 bases and V 1 base, and 8 bases lay outside the gene matches. The DNA of the CDR3 is TGTGCCAGCAGTGACTTGGATAGCGGGAGAGGTACCGGGGAGCTGTTTTTT. It translates to CASSDLDSGRGTGELFF.

The rearrangement links TRBV5-1 to TRBJ2-5; 8 positions match TRBD2. The CDR3 loop spans 13 amino acids. Germline V gives CDR1 SGHRS, CDR2 YFSETQ. J was trimmed by 4 bases and V by 4 bases; bases with no gene match: 3. As DNA, the CDR3 is TGCGCCAGCAGCGGAGGACTAGCAGAGACCCAGTACTTC. It translates to CASSGGLAETQYF.

This chain links TRBV19 with TRBJ1-2; 7 nucleotides align to TRBD1. The CDR3 covers 13 residues. J lost 3 bases, V lost 5 bases, and 3 bases had no gene match. CDR1 and CDR2 from the germline V gene are LNHDA and SQIVND (reference sequence). CDR3 residues: CASSDRAYYGYTF. The CDR3 bases are TGTGCCAGTAGTGACAGGGCTTACTATGGCTACACCTTC.

The V gene is TRBV4-3, the J gene TRBJ1-3; D gene unclear. This CDR3 contains 16 residues. V lost 0 bases to trimming and J lost 7 bases, with 16 bases between them. CDR1 and CDR2 (germline): LGHNA, YSLEER. For the CDR3, the DNA is TGCGCCAGCAGCCAAGAGGAAAAGGGTCTGTGGAACACCATATATTTT. Protein product: CASSQEEKGLWNTIYF.

This sequence joins TRBV25-1 and TRBJ1-5, with 7 bases fitting TRBD1. There are 14 residues in the CDR3. J was trimmed by 1 base and V by 8 bases; bases with no gene match: 5. Germline CDR1 and CDR2: MGHDK and SYGVNS. The CDR3 loop is CASQQTGSNQPQHF. Here the CDR3 DNA reads TGTGCCAGCCAACAGACAGGGAGCAATCAGCCCCAGCATTTT.

The chain combines TRBV7-2 with TRBJ1-3; 7 positions agree with TRBD1. CDR3 size: 18 residues. Germline CDR1 reads SGHTA; CDR2 reads FQGNSA. Trimming at V came to 4 bases and at J to 5 bases, leaving 17 bases not matched to a gene. Here the CDR3 reads CASSSRGYGGDSRNTIYF. The CDR3 DNA follows: TGTGCCAGCAGCTCCCGGGGGTATGGGGGGGACAGTAGAAACACCATATATTTT.

This clone was seen more than once but under ten times. The rearrangement joins TRBV19 to TRBJ2-7; TRBD1 matches at 7 bases. Germline V gene sequence: CDR1 LNHDA, CDR2 SQIVND (reference sequence). Trimming took 6 bases from V and 0 from J; bases not matched to a gene: 8. CDR3 size: 15 residues. In DNA form, the CDR3 reads TGTGCCAGTAGCCCCGGGACAGAAATCTCCTACGAGCAGTACTTC. Its protein product is CASSPGTEISYEQYF.

The chain recombines TRBV5-6 with TRBJ1-1; D not certain. This CDR3 has 14 amino acids. V dropped 3 bases and J dropped 5 bases, with 14 bases sitting between them. Germline V gene sequence: CDR1 SGHDT, CDR2 YYEEEE. The CDR3 reads CASSSVRGRTEAFF. The CDR3 DNA reads as TGTGCCAGCAGCTCTGTGCGTGGACGGACTGAAGCTTTCTTT.

The chain links TRBV4-1 to TRBJ2-7, with 10 bases identical to TRBD2. Losses at the gene ends were 4 bases for V and 3 bases for J; bases not matched to a gene: 9. This CDR3 contains 16 residues. CDR1 is MGHRA, CDR2 YSYEKL, per germline. CDR3 residues: CASSRLGLAANYEQYF. The CDR3 DNA is TGCGCCAGCAGCCGGCTAGGACTAGCGGCCAACTACGAGCAGTACTTC.

The V gene is TRBV10-3, the J gene TRBJ2-2; possibly TRBD2 for D (6 bases). V shed 10 bases and J shed 1 base, with 16 bases lying between them. The CDR3 is 15 residues long. Germline V CDR1 and CDR2: ENHRY, SYGVKD. CDR3 DNA sequence: TGTGCCACAGAGGGGACTTCCCTGAACACCGGGGAGCTGTTTTTT. As protein: CATEGTSLNTGELFF.

The chain joins TRBV2 to TRBJ2-3; 7 bases align to TRBD2. In germline, CDR1 is SNHLY, CDR2 FYNNEI. The CDR3 runs to 13 residues. J lost 4 bases, V lost 8 bases, and 6 bases had no gene match. The CDR3 loop reads CASLREWADTQYF. CDR3 nucleotide sequence: TGTGCCAGCTTGCGGGAGTGGGCAGATACGCAGTATTTT.